This T cell receptor (beta chain) comes out of a study of T cell responses to AZD1222 COVID-19 vaccine (dated by TCRdb to the early 2020s). Looking at the study overall: A total of 240 or so trial participants underwent TCR sequencing, of whom roughly 210 had received two doses of AZD1222 and some 25 had received two doses of the MenACWY control vaccine. Trial participants were enrolled by age into 18-55, 56-69 and 70-plus year subgroups, with 148, 28 and 57 TCR-sequenced participants respectively. Overall results and qualifications from the work: Because no samples from the day 14 peak response were available, repertoires could be characterized only after the peak T cell response. Conclusions about previously exposed vaccinees are limited, since just five or six AZD1222 recipients were seropositive for SARS-CoV-2 at baseline. The whole spike protein was spanned by vaccine-associated CD4 TCRs, and dominant responses were seen in regions 160-218 and 743-854. Most participants were white British and females outnumbered males, and the authors suggested that clonal diversity may have been underestimated. A significant rise in spike-specific TCR breadth and depth was observed after two AZD1222 doses relative to day 0 and relative to MenACWY recipients. In the small 56-69-year group, the increase in depth fell short of significance, most likely because of low power. Reportedly, almost half of the unique spike-specific TCRs recognized epitopes lying outside the regions that are mutated in the B.1.351 and B.1.1.7 variants.

The CDR3 regions of human TCRbeta chains were analyzed by immunosequencing. As for the authors' bioinformatics: Repertoire TCRs were checked for matches against a reference library of SARS-CoV-2-specific TCRs that had been generated using the MIRA antigen-specificity platform. Breadth was defined as the fraction of unique TCRs that were SARS-CoV-2-associated, and depth was defined as the fraction of total T cells that were SARS-CoV-2-associated. Using the MIRA data, every spike-specific TCR was mapped to the spike region that the TCR reacted to and assigned to either a CD4 or a CD8 class. Log10-transformed breadth and depth values were compared by one-way ANOVA with Sidak's multiple comparisons tests. In TCRdb, the immuneACCESS table is reduced to in-frame sequences with V and J assigned. These tables do not hold every clone; where another copy was compared, an unresolved V gene accounts for under half, and the others remain unexplained. V and J calls and clone size follow that table, whereas D and trimming were derived from the DNA. A total of around 140,000 clones appear in this sample, roughly 93% of them only once. The biggest ten clones account for 9.5% to 15% of the sample.

The germline V and J ends show losses of 6 bases and 5 bases respectively, and no gene match explains 6 bases of the junction. The germline V gene provides CDR1 MNHEY and CDR2 SVGAGI. From the cysteine through the phenylalanine, the CDR3 covers 14 amino acids. The sequence is cut down to CDR3 DNA, 42 bases in frame from base 1. Concerning this clone itself: No cognate antigen has been identified for it. No much larger clone is present one base from it, and per-base qualities are unavailable.

The time point label, read with the paper, signifies: sample from adult after SARS-CoV-2 infection, after symptom onset. A couple of convalescent COVID-19 patients, sampled after symptom onset from adults with prior SARS-CoV-2 infection, were also TCR-sequenced for comparison. This sequence originates from an adult who had recovered from COVID-19. The sample here was peripheral blood, taken after recovery from COVID-19. The chain couples TRBV6-5 to TRBJ1-5, and 8 junction bases match TRBD1. This receptor has the CDR3 CASSRQTGDQPQHF. In nucleotide form, the sequence is TGTGCCAGCAGCCGCCAGACAGGGGATCAGCCCCAGCATTTT.